This TCR beta chain was observed in a study of human T cells and chemical hapten exposure. Study-level information: For sensitization, 2% DPC was applied to an approximately 2 cm by approximately 2 cm patch of upper inner arm skin.

Regarding this clonotype: Antigen unknown.

Whole-study results and caveats: PT1 expanded TCR numbers rose with patch test score.

Trimming removed 6 bases from V and 8 bases from J, with 13 bases in between. The length of the CDR3 is 11 residues. The germline V gene encodes CDR1 SQVTM and CDR2 ANQGSEA. Sample time point: patch test 3, about 24 weeks after DPC sensitization. This sample's treatment: therapeutic diphenylcyclopropenone sensitization with weekly scalp DPC. Blood draws came before every patch-test application. TCRdb passed the RACE reads through MiXCR, listing each CDR3 protein once. Among roughly 69,000 distinct CDR3 sequences listed, about 11% were seen once. This TCR was sampled from a woman younger than 45 with alopecia areata. Some clones in this sample may be carry-over from other donors' samples. The source was whole blood, collected in connection with sensitization to the hapten diphenylcyclopropenone (DPC). The rearrangement uses TRBV29-1 and TRBJ1-1, with D perhaps TRBD1 (6 bases). The CDR3 bases are TGCAGCGTATCCGGGGGCGCAGAAGCTTTCTTT. This encodes CSVSGGAEAFF.